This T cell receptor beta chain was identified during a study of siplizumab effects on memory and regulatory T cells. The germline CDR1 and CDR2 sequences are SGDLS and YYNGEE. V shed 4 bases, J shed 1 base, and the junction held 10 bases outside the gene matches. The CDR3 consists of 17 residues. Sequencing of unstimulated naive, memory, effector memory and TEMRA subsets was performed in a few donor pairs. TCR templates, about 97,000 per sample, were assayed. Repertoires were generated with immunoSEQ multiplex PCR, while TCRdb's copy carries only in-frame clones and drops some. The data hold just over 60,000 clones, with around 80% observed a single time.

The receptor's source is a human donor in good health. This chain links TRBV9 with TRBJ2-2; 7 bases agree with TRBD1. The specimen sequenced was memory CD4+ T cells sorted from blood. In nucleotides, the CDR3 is TGTGCCAGCAGCCAGGACCTTGGGACAGTGAACACCGGGGAGCTGTTTTTT. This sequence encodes CASSQDLGTVNTGELFF.